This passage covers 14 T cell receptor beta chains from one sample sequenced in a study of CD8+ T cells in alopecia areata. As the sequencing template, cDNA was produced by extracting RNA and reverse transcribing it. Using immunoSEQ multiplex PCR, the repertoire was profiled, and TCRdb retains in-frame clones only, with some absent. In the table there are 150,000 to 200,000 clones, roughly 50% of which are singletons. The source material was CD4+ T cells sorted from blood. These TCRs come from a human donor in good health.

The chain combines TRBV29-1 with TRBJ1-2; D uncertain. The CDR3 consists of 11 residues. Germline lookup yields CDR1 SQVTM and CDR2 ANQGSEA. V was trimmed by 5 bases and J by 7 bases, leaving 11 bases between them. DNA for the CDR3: TGCAGCGTTCTCGCCGGGGTTGGCTACACCTTC. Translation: CSVLAGVGYTF.

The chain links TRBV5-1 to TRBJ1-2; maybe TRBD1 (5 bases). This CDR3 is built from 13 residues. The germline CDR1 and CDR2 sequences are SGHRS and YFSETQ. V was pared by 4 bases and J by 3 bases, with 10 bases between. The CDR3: CASSADSYYGYTF. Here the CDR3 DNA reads TGCGCCAGCAGCGCCGACAGCTACTATGGCTACACCTTC.

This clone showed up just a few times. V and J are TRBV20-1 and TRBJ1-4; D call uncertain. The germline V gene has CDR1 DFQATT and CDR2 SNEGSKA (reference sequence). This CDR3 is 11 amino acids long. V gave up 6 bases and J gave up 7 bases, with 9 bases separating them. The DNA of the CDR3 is TGCAGTGCCACACGCTTTGAAAAACTGTTTTTT. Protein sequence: CSATRFEKLFF.

The CDR3 region is CSVHTLGQGALNGYTF. The DNA of the CDR3 is TGCAGCGTCCACACCCTCGGACAGGGGGCTTTAAATGGCTACACCTTC. The rearrangement joins TRBV29-1 to TRBJ1-2; 11 bases match TRBD1. Trimming took 6 bases from V and 6 from J; bases not matched to a gene: 15. Looked up from germline, CDR1 is SQVTM and CDR2 is ANQGSEA. This CDR3 has 16 residues.

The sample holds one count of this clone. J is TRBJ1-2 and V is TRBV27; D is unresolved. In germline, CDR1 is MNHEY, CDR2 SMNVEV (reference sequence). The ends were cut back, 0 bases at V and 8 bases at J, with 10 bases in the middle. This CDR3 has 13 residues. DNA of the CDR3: TGTGCCAGCAGTTTATCTCGAGCGGGCGGCTACACCTTC. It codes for CASSLSRAGGYTF.

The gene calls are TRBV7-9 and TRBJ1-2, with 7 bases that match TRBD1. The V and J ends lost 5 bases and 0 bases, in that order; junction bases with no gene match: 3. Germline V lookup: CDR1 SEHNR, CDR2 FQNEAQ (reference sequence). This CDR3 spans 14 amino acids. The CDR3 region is CASSPGTANYGYTF. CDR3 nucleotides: TGTGCCAGCAGCCCCGGGACAGCTAACTATGGCTACACCTTC. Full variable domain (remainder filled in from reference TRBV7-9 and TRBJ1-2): DTGVSQNPRHKITKRGQNVTFRCDPISEHNRLYWYRQTLGQGPEFLTYFQNEAQLEKSRLLSDRFSAERPKGSFSTLEIQRTEQGDSAMYLCASSPGTANYGYTFGSGTRLTVV.

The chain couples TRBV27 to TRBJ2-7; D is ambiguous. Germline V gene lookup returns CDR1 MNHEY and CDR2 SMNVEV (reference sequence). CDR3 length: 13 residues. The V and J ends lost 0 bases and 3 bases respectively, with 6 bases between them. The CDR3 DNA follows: TGTGCCAGCAGTTTATCCGGTTACTACGAGCAGTACTTC. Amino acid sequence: CASSLSGYYEQYF.

CDR3 sequence (DNA): TGCGCCAGCACGAGGGGGGACACTGAAGCTTTCTTT. This encodes CASTRGDTEAFF. The chain combines TRBV10-2 with TRBJ1-1; the D gene is possibly TRBD1 (6 bases). Trimming removed 7 bases at V and 3 bases at J, with 9 bases between. The CDR3 length is 12 residues. Looked up from germline, CDR1 is WSHSY and CDR2 is SAAADI.

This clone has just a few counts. The CDR3 is CSVVKGHGVSSYNEQFF. Here the CDR3 DNA reads TGCAGCGTTGTCAAGGGTCACGGGGTAAGCTCCTACAATGAGCAGTTCTTC. V usage is TRBV29-1 and J usage is TRBJ2-1; weak D call: TRBD2 (5 bases). There are 17 residues in the CDR3. Germline lookup yields CDR1 SQVTM and CDR2 ANQGSEA. V lost 4 bases to trimming and J lost 0 bases, with 19 bases between them.

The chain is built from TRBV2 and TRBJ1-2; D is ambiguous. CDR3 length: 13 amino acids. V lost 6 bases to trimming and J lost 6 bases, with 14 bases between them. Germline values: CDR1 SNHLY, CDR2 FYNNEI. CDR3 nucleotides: TGTGCCAGCAGCGAAACAGAAACTCATGGCTACACCTTC. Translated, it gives CASSETETHGYTF.

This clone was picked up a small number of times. This chain's CDR3 is CSVARGNNEQFF. In DNA form, the CDR3 reads TGCAGCGTTGCTAGGGGTAACAATGAGCAGTTCTTC. This chain connects TRBV29-1 to TRBJ2-1, with a weak D call TRBD1 (5 bases). CDR3 size: 12 residues. V shed 4 bases and J shed 5 bases, with 9 bases lying between them. Looked up from germline, CDR1 is SQVTM and CDR2 is ANQGSEA.

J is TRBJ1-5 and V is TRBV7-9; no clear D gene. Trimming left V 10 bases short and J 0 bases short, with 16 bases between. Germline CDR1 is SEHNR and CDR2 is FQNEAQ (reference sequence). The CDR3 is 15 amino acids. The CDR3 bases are TGTGCCACCAAGACGGACCCCTATAGCAATCAGCCCCAGCATTTT. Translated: CATKTDPYSNQPQHF.

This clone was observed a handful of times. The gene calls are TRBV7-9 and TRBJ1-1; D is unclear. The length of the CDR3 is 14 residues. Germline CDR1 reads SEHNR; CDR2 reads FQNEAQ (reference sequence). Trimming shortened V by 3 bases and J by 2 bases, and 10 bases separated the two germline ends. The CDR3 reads CASSFDRVNTEAFF. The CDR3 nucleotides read TGTGCCAGCAGCTTTGATAGGGTCAACACTGAAGCTTTCTTT.

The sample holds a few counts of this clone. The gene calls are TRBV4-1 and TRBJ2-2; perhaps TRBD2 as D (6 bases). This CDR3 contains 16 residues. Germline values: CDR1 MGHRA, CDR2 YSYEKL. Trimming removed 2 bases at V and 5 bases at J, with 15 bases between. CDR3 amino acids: CASSQMGGIGTGELFF. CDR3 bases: TGCGCCAGCAGCCAAATGGGAGGAATCGGGACCGGGGAGCTGTTTTTT.